The rows below give T cell receptor beta chains drawn from one sample of a study of shared clonotypes between healthy human individuals. Clones were read by immunoSEQ multiplex PCR, and TCRdb kept only the in-frame ones, dropping some. The table includes some 550,000 clones, roughly 97% detected once. Sequenced input: naive CD4+ T cells sorted from blood. Source of these receptors: a young woman in good health. Each CDR3 is given with its conserved first and last residue. D genes are given only for firm matches. Size is stated for part of the rows, as once, few or many counts, or as a class when the clone is expanded.

CDR3 protein	V gene	clone size	D gene	J gene
CASTPGLAGESYNEQFF	TRBV5-1	NA	TRBD2	TRBJ2-1
CASSGPRTSEDTQYF	TRBV5-1	NA	TRBD2	TRBJ2-3
CASGLTNTDTQYF	TRBV6-6	NA	NA	TRBJ2-3
CAIRTGTSDEQYF	TRBV10-3	once	TRBD2	TRBJ2-7
CASSSLAGEVEQYF	TRBV7-2	NA	TRBD2	TRBJ2-7
CASSPGQGFTDTQYF	TRBV6-5	NA	TRBD1	TRBJ2-3
CASSRRGTNANTGELFF	TRBV18	NA	TRBD1	TRBJ2-2
CASSVRLASYNEQFF	TRBV9	NA	NA	TRBJ2-1
CASSVARGEKLFF	TRBV9	NA	TRBD1	TRBJ1-4
CASMGPRQGGYTIYF	TRBV6-6	NA	NA	TRBJ1-3
CASRPEVAGSNEQFF	TRBV2	NA	TRBD2	TRBJ2-1
CASSPSGRESDTQYF	TRBV25-1	NA	TRBD2	TRBJ2-3
CSVEVGTLETQYF	TRBV29-1	NA	NA	TRBJ2-5
CASSPLTRDEQFF	TRBV18	NA	NA	TRBJ2-1
CAWRAQGAKGNTIYF	TRBV30	NA	TRBD1	TRBJ1-3
CASSSFTHTYEQYF	TRBV12-1	NA	NA	TRBJ2-7
CASSPTDSNYGYTF	TRBV6-4	NA	NA	TRBJ1-2
CASSHSAGGETQYF	TRBV5-4	NA	TRBD2	TRBJ2-5
CASSSGQSNEKLFF	TRBV28	NA	TRBD1	TRBJ1-4
CASSSLRLAGKGDTQYF	TRBV27	NA	TRBD2	TRBJ2-3
CASRDRGRESTEAFF	TRBV2	NA	TRBD1	TRBJ1-1
CASSRDNHFGSPLHF	TRBV27	once	NA	TRBJ1-6
CAVGSPYEQYF	TRBV30	NA	NA	TRBJ2-7
CASSQQTGGPGNTIYF	TRBV6-6	NA	TRBD1	TRBJ1-3
CASSWGAYEQYF	TRBV28	NA	NA	TRBJ2-7
CASSWALTRDSYNSPLHF	TRBV5-4	NA	TRBD1	TRBJ1-6
CASSARLAGAANTGELFF	TRBV2	once	TRBD2	TRBJ2-2
CASSLDIPGLRETQYF	TRBV11-2	NA	TRBD2	TRBJ2-5
CASSMTGIKTQYF	TRBV28	NA	TRBD1	TRBJ2-5
CASSSGQGLRVRTQYF	TRBV11-2	NA	TRBD2	TRBJ2-5
CASISFHDEQFF	TRBV6-5	once	NA	TRBJ2-1
CASSPVGKGGGYTF	TRBV7-3	NA	NA	TRBJ1-2
CASSAYSSRMGGRGYNEQFF	TRBV19	NA	TRBD2	TRBJ2-1